This T cell receptor beta chain comes out of a study of post-analysis software for immune sequencing data. The wider study: Relapsing-remitting, secondary progressive and progressive-relapsing courses of multiple sclerosis were included. Study-wide results and caveats: Samples from one preparation batch, clustered by F measure, grouped strongly together. Patients with multiple sclerosis recorded significantly lower normalized Chao1 diversity than controls, the study found.

Carried by the TCR beta cDNA libraries were unique molecular identifiers. Input populations of roughly 1 to 10 million T cells gave rise to hundreds of thousands of cDNA molecules. In TCRdb, the PCR reads were re-called with MiXCR into one record per CDR3 protein. The sample lists some 700,000 distinct CDR3 sequences; 55% to 70% were seen once. For this clonotype: Its antigen remains unknown.

The sample was blood. The TCR originated in a girl aged 2-10 years with multiple sclerosis.

In DNA, the CDR3 is TGTGCCACAGCGACTAGCGGGCGTCAAGAGACCCAGTACTTC. As protein: CATATSGRQETQYF. The chain employs TRBV10-3 and TRBJ2-5; 10 bases line up with TRBD2. Germline CDR1 and CDR2: ENHRY and SYGVKD. With V trimmed by 10 bases and J by 2 bases, 7 bases remained unmatched. The CDR3 is made up of 14 amino acids.